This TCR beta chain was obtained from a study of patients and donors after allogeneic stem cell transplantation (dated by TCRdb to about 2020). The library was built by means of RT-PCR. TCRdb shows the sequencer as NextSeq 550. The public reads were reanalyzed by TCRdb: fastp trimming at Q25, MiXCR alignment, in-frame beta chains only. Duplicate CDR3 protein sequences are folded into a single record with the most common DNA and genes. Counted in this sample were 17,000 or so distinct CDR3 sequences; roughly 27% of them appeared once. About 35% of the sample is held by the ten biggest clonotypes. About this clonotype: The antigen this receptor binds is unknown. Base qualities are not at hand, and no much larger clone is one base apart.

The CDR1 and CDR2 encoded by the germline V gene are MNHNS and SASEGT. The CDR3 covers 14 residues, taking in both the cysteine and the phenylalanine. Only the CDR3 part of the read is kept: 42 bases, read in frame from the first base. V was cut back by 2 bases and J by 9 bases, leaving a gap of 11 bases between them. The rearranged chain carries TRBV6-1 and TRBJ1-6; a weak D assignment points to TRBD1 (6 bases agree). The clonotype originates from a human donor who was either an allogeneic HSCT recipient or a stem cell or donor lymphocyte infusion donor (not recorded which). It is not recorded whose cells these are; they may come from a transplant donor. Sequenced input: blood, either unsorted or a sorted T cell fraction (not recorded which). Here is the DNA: TGTGCCAGCAGTGAATCCGGGGGGCGTTCACCCCTCCACTTT. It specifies CASSESGGRSPLHF.